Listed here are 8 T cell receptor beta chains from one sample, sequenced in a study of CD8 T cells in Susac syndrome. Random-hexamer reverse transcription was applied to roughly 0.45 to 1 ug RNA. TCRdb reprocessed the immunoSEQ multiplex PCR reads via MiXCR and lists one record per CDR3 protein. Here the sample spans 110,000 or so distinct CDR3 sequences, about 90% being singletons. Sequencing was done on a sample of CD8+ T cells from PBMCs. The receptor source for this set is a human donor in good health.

As DNA, the CDR3 is TGCAGTGCCCGGACCCTGGCTGGGTATAATTCACCCCTCCACTTT. It encodes CSARTLAGYNSPLHF. The rearrangement joins TRBV20-1 to TRBJ1-6, with unresolved D. This CDR3 has 15 residues. Germline CDR1 is DFQATT and CDR2 is SNEGSKA (reference sequence). V was shortened by 6 bases and J by 4 bases, with 16 bases between the two germline ends.

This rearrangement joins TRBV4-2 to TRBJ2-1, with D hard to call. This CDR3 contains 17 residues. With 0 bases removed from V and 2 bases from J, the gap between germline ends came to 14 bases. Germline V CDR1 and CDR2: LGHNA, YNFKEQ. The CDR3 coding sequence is TGTGCCAGCAGCCAAGACTTGGGTAGCTCGGCCTACAATGAGCAGTTCTTC. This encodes CASSQDLGSSAYNEQFF.

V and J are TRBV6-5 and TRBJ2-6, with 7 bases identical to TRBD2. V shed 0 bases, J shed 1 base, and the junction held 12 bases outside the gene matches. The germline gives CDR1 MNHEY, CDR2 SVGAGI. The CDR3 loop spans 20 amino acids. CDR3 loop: CASSYSSSVGGESGANVLTF. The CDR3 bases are TGTGCCAGCAGTTACTCCTCGAGCGTTGGGGGGGAATCTGGGGCCAACGTCCTGACTTTC.

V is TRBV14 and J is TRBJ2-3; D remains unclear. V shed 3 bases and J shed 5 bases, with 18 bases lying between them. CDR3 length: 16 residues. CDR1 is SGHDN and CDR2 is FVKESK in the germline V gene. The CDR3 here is CASSHPRPWGGDTQYF. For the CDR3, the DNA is TGTGCCAGCAGCCACCCCCGACCCTGGGGTGGAGATACGCAGTATTTT.

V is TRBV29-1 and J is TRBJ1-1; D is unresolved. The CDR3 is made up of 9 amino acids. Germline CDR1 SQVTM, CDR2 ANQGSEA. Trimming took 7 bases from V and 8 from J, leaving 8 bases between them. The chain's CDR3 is CSDRLEAFF. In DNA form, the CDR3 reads TGCAGCGATAGACTCGAAGCTTTCTTT. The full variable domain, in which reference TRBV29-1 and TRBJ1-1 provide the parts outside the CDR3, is SAVISQKPSRDICQRGTSLTIQCQVDSQVTMMFWYRQQPGQSLTLIATANQGSEATYESGFVIDKFPISRPNLTFSTLTVSNMSPEDSSIYLCSDRLEAFFGQGTRLTVV.

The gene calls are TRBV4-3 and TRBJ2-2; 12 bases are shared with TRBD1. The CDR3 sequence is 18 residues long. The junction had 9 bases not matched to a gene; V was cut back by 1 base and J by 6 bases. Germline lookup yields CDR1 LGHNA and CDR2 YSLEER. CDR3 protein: CASSQAIGTGGIAGELFF. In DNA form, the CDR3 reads TGCGCCAGCAGCCAAGCGATAGGGACAGGGGGCATCGCCGGGGAGCTGTTTTTT.

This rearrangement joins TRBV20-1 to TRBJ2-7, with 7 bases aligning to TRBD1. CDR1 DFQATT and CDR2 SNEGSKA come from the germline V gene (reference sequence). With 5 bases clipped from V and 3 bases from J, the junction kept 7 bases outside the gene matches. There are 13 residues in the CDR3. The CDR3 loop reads CSAGGQAFYEQYF. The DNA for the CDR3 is TGCAGTGCTGGCGGACAGGCTTTCTACGAGCAGTACTTC.

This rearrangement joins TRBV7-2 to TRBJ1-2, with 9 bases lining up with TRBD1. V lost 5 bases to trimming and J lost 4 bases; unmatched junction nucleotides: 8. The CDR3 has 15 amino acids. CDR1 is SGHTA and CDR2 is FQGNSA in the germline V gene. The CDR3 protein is CASSLQTQGAYGYTF. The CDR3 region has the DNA TGTGCCAGCAGCCTACAGACACAGGGGGCCTATGGCTACACCTTC.